A single sample gave rise to the 2 T cell receptor beta chains below, sequenced in a study of response to subunit inactivated influenza vaccine. One entry per CDR3 protein, called by TCRdb with MiXCR from the RT-PCR reads. The table includes 710,000 or so distinct CDR3 sequences, 15% to 17% detected once. The sample was PBMCs from blood, taken roughly 12 days after vaccination. These receptors were taken from a man between 45 and 60 years old who received an inactivated influenza vaccine.

In its sample, this clonotype was seen a few times. The CDR3 DNA reads as TGTGCCAGCAGACTGGACAGCTCGAACACCGGGGAGCTGTTTTTT. It encodes CASRLDSSNTGELFF. The rearrangement joins TRBV2 to TRBJ2-2, with D perhaps matching TRBD1 (6 bases). Germline V gene sequence: CDR1 SNHLY, CDR2 FYNNEI. The CDR3 consists of 15 residues. V lost 6 bases, J lost 0 bases, and 11 bases lay in between.

This clonotype was observed a handful of times. The chain recombines TRBV10-3 with TRBJ1-1; D gene unclear. Germline values: CDR1 ENHRY, CDR2 SYGVKD. The ends were cut back, 6 bases at V and 0 bases at J, with 8 bases in the middle. The CDR3 contains 13 residues. The DNA of the CDR3 is TGTGCCATCAGCAACATTATGAACACTGAAGCTTTCTTT. This gives the protein CAISNIMNTEAFF.